This TCR beta chain was sequenced for a study of blood T cell repertoires in COVID-19. Whole-study context: PBMCs, B-cell-depleted T cells, or T cells were the source of the cDNA or gDNA that made up the material.

The germline V and J ends were trimmed by 6 bases and 6 bases, with 16 bases remaining between them. The CDR3 is 14 amino acids. The germline CDR1 and CDR2 sequences are MNHEY and SMNVEV (reference sequence). TCRdb keeps only in-frame clones here, not all; method: immunoSEQ multiplex PCR. The repertoire holds about 190,000 clones, with under 85% as singletons. Input material: peripheral blood. The rearrangement uses TRBV27 and TRBJ2-3; TRBD1 is a possible D gene (6 bases). This receptor was taken from a woman aged 40 to 50 with acute or convalescent COVID-19. The chain's CDR3 is CASRARGKGDTQYF. CDR3 DNA sequence: TGTGCCAGCAGGGCCAGGGGTAAGGGGGATACGCAGTATTTT.